A single T cell receptor beta chain is shown here with its context. This sample also contains other DNA sequences that code for the same CDR3. These data originate in a study of shared clonotypes between healthy human individuals. Produced via immunoSEQ multiplex PCR; TCRdb's table is partial and in-frame only. This sample has approximately 2.3 million clones, with approximately 95% found just once. The germline gives CDR1 MDHEN, CDR2 SYDVKM. The CDR3 totals 13 residues. Trimming cost V 1 base and J 4 bases, with 7 bases left between them. Everyone who donated was a Caucasian adult who lived in Nashville, Tennessee. The investigators split CD4+ cells into a CD45RA+ naive subset and a CD45RA-negative memory subset.

This receptor was identified in a young man in good health. Some clones in this sample may be carry-over from other donors' samples. V and J are TRBV28 and TRBJ1-2; TRBD1 is a possible D gene (5 bases). The specimen was naive CD4+ T cells from PBMCs. Regarding subset: CD45RA+ positively selected. The CDR3 loop reads CASSLLQAYGYTF. Here the CDR3 DNA reads TGTGCCAGCAGTTTATTACAGGCCTATGGCTACACCTTC.